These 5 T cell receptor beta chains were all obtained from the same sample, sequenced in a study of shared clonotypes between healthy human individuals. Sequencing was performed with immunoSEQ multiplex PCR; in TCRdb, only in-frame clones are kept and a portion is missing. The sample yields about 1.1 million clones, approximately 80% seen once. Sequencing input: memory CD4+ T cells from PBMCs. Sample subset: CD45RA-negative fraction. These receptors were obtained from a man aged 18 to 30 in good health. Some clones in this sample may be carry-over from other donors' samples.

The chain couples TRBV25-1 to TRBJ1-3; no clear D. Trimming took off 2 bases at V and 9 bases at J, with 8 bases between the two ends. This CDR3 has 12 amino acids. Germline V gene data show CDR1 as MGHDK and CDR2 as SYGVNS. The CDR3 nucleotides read TGTGCCAGCAGTGAAGGACCTGGCACCATATATTTT. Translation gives CASSEGPGTIYF.

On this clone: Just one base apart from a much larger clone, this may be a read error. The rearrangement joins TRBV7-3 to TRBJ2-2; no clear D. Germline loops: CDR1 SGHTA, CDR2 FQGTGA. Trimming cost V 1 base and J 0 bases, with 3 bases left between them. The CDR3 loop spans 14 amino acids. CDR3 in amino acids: CASSLISNTGELFF. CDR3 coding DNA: TGTGCCAGCAGCTTAATTTCGAACACCGGGGAGCTGTTTTTT.

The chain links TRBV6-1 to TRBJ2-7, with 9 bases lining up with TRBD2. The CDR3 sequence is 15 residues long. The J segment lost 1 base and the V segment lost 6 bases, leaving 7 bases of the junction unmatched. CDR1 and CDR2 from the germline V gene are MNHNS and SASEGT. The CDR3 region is CASRDGLARSYEQYF. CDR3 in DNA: TGTGCCAGCAGGGATGGACTAGCGAGATCCTACGAGCAGTACTTC.

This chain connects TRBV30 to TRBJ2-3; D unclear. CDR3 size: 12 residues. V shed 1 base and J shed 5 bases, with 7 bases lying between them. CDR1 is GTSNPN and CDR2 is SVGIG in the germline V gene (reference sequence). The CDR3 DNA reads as TGTGCCTGGAGTGAGGGCCTAGATACGCAGTATTTT. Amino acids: CAWSEGLDTQYF.

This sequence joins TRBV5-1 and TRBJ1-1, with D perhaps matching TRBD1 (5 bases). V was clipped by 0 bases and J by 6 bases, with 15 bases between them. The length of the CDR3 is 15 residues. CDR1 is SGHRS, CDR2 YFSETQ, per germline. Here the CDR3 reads CASSLGGELGPEAFF. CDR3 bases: TGCGCCAGCAGCTTGGGCGGGGAATTGGGGCCTGAAGCTTTCTTT.